This entry concerns a single TCR beta chain. Its target is unknown. A much more abundant neighbour one base away suggests this may be a read error. A primer matching the constant region was used to make TCR beta cDNA from 500 to 600 ng of total RNA. Three rounds of nested multiplex PCR with slightly modified ARM-PCR produced TCR beta libraries. For around 11 cycles apiece, the opening two PCR rounds ran with TRBV1-TRBV30 forward primers and a C-beta reverse primer. TCRdb independently ran MiXCR on the multiplex PCR reads; one entry per CDR3 protein. Of about 120,000 distinct CDR3 sequences in the sample, nearly 70% were seen once. It was from around 18-30 mg of unsorted bulk tissue that RNA and DNA were co-extracted. The data were taken from a study of tumor-infiltrating lymphocytes in primary liver carcinoma. Overall study: Sequencing of the samples generated roughly 3.5 to 7.5 million productive TCRbeta reads, with similar yields across tissue types. General study results and limits: Tumor region pairs outstripped tumor-adjacent and tumor-blood pairs in overlap.

The length of the CDR3 is 15 residues. The germline V gene has CDR1 GTSNPN and CDR2 SVGIG (reference sequence). This receptor was obtained from a woman aged 55-69 years with primary liver carcinoma and hepatitis B virus infection. The gene calls are TRBV30 and TRBJ2-2; tentatively, D is TRBD1 or TRBD2 (5 bases each). What was sequenced was tumor-adjacent normal liver tissue. The CDR3 DNA sequence: TGTGCCTGGAGTGCCATGGGGCTCAACACCGGGGAGCTGTCTTTT. The encoded protein is CAWSAMGLNTGELSF.